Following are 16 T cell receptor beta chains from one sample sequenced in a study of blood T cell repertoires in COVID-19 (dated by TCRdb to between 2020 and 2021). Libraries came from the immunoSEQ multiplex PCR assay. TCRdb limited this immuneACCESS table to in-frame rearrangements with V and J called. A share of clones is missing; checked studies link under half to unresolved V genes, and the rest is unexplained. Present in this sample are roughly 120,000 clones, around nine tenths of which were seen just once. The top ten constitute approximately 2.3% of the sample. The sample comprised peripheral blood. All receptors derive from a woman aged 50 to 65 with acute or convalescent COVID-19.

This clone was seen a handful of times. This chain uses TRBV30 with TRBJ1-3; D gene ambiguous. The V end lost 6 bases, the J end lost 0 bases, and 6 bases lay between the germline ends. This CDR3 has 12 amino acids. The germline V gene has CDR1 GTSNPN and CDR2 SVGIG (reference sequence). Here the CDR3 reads CACLSSGNTIYF. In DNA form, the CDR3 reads TGTGCCTGCCTAAGCTCTGGAAACACCATATATTTT.

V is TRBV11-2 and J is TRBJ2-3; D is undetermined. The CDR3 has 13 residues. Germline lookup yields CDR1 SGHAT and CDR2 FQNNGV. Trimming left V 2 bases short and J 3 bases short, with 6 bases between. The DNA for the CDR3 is TGTGCCAGCAGCTTACCTCAGACAGATACGCAGTATTTT. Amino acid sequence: CASSLPQTDTQYF.

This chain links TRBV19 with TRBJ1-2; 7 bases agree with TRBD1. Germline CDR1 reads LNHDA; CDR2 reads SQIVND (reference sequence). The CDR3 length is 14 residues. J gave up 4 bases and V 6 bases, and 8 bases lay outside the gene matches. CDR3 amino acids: CASRTSGQSYGYTF. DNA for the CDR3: TGTGCCAGTAGGACCTCGGGACAGTCCTATGGCTACACCTTC.

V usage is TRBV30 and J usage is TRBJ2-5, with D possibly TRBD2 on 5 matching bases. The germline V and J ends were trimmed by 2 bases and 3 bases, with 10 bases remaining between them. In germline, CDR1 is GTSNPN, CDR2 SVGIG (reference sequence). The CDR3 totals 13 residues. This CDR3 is CAWSPGRKETQYF. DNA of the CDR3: TGTGCCTGGAGTCCGGGAAGGAAAGAGACCCAGTACTTC.

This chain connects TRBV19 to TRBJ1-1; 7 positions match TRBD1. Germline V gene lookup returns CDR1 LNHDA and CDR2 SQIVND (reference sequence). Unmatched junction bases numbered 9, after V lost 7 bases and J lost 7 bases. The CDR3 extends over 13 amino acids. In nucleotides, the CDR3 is TGTGCCAGTACTGGAGACAGGGCGAATGAAGCTTTCTTT. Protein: CASTGDRANEAFF. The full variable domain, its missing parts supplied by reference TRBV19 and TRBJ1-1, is DGGITQSPKYLFRKEGQNVTLSCEQNLNHDAMYWYRQDPGQGLRLIYYSQIVNDFQKGDIAEGYSVSREKKESFPLTVTSAQKNPTAFYLCASTGDRANEAFFGQGTRLTVV.

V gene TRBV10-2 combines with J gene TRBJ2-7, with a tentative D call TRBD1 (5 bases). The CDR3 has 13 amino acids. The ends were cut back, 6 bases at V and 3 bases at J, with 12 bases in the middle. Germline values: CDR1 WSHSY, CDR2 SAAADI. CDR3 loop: CASRDSNLYEQYF. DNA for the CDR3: TGCGCCAGCAGAGACAGTAACCTCTACGAGCAGTACTTC.

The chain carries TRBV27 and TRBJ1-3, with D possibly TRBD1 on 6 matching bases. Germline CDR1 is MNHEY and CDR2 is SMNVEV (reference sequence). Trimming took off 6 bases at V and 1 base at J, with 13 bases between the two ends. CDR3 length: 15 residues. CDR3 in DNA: TGTGCCAGCAGGCCACTACAGGGATCTGGAAACACCATATATTTT. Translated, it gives CASRPLQGSGNTIYF.

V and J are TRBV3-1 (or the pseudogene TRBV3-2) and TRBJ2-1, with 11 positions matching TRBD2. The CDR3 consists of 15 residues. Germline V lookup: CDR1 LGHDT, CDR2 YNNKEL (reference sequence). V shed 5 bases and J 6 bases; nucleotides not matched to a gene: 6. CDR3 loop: CASSFLAGGGNEQFF. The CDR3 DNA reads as TGTGCCAGCAGCTTTCTAGCGGGGGGAGGCAATGAGCAGTTCTTC.

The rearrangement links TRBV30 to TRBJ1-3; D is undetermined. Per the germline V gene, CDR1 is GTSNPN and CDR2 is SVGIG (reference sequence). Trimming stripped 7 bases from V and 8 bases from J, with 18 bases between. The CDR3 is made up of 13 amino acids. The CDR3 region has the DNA TGTGCCTCCTTGCCGGGGAGCGGGGACACCATATATTTT. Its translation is CASLPGSGDTIYF. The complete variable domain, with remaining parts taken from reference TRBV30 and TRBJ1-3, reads SQTIHQWPATLVQPVGSPLSLECTVEGTSNPNLYWYRQAAGRGLQLLFYSVGIGQISSEVPQNLSASRPQDRQFILSSKKLLLSDSGFYLCASLPGSGDTIYFGEGSWLTVV.

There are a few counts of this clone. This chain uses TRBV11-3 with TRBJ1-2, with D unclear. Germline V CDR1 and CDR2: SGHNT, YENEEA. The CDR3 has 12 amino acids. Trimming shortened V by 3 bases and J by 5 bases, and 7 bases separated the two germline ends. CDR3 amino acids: CASSFAAYGYTF. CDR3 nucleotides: TGTGCCAGCAGCTTTGCGGCATATGGCTACACCTTC.

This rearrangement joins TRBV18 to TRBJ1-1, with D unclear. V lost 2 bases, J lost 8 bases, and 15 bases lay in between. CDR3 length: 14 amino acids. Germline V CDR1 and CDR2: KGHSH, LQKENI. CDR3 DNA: TGTGCCAGCTCACCAGAACACTCCCGGAGCGAAGCTTTCTTT. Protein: CASSPEHSRSEAFF.

The CDR3 nucleotides read TGTGCCAGCAAATACCAGGGGCCGAACACCGGGGAGCTGTTTTTT. This sequence encodes CASKYQGPNTGELFF. This rearrangement joins TRBV27 to TRBJ2-2; tentatively, D is TRBD1 (6 bases). Trimming stripped 7 bases from V and 0 bases from J, with 12 bases between. This CDR3 region has 15 residues. Germline-derived CDR1 and CDR2 are MNHEY and SMNVEV (reference sequence).

CDR3 region: CAWEGLPGIYGYTF. CDR3 coding DNA: TGTGCCTGGGAGGGGCTCCCAGGGATCTATGGCTACACCTTC. The chain recombines TRBV30 with TRBJ1-2; tentatively, D is TRBD1 (5 bases). This CDR3 is 14 amino acids long. In germline, CDR1 is GTSNPN, CDR2 SVGIG (reference sequence). V lost 5 bases, J lost 4 bases, and 17 bases lay in between.

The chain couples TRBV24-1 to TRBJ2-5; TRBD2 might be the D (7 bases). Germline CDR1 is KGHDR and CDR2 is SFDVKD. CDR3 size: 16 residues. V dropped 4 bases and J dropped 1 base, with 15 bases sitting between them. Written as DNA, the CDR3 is TGTGCCACCAGTGACCGGGGGGCAGGGCTCCAAGAGACCCAGTACTTC. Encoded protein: CATSDRGAGLQETQYF.

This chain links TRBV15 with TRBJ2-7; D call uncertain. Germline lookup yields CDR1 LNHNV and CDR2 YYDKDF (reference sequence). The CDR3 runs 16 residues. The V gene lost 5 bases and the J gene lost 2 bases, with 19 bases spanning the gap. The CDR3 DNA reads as TGTGCCACCAGCGAATCCATCCCCGCGATTGCCTACGAGCAGTACTTC. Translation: CATSESIPAIAYEQYF.

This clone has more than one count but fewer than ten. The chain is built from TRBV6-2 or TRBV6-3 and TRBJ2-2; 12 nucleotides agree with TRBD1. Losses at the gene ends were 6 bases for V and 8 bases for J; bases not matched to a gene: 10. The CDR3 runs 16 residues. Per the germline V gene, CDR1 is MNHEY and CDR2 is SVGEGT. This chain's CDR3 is CASSRGTGGATGELFF. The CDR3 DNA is TGTGCCAGCAGCCGAGGGACAGGGGGCGCTACTGGGGAGCTGTTTTTT.